The entry below gives a single T cell receptor beta chain sequence along with its context. This clone was counted only a few times. Its antigen is currently not known. The sample holds no much larger clone one base away, and base qualities are not on file. Distinct nucleotide sequences in the sample also encode this CDR3. Each collaborating institution followed its own protocols to collect whole blood in K2EDTA tubes. For TCRbeta analysis, collaborator samples were shipped as frozen whole blood, as isolated PBMCs, or as DNA extracted from either sample type. Measured from the cysteine to the phenylalanine, the CDR3 is 14 residues long. Of the read, only the CDR3 DNA is kept; its 42 bases are in frame from base 1. The junction shows trimming of 6 bases on V and 1 base on J, and the gene matches do not reach 4 bases of it. From a lookup of the germline V gene, CDR1 and CDR2 are MNHEY and SVGAGI. The data are from a study of blood T cell repertoires in COVID-19 (TCRdb year 2020). Regarding the study in general: Samples covering the acute and convalescent phases of COVID-19 were provided by collaborators in the United States, Italy and Spain. The prospective study material was composed of cDNA or gDNA derived from T cells, B-cell-depleted T cells, or PBMCs. Subjects who had been exposed to COVID-19, were actively infected with it, or had recovered from it provided the deeply sampled blood TCRbeta repertoires that made up the dataset. The repertoires were released in a freely available public database meant as a resource for research on the immune response to SARS-CoV-2. The samples were drawn from the first 160 participants of the ongoing ImmuneRACE study and from 1,254 subjects provided by 6 global collaborators. The sample metadata nearly always contained a de-identified subject ID, COVID-19 status, age in years and sex. Where HLA class I and class II types were available, the types were taken from metadata supplied by the sample provider, not from assay-based typing.

Broad study findings and their caveats: Clinical and demographic metadata were provided uncurated, with the amount varying by source and participant.

TCRbeta CDR3 regions were amplified from genomic DNA using the immunoSEQ Assay, a bias-controlled multiplex PCR. For the original study's pipeline: Within the assay, amplification of reference gene primers was used to estimate how many nucleated cells each sample contained. Sequence reads were collapsed and filtered to measure the absolute abundance of every unique TCRbeta CDR3 rearrangement. For each sample, productive Simpson clonality was calculated by taking the square root of Simpson's diversity index across productive rearrangements. The source is immuneACCESS, and TCRdb retained only in-frame sequences with V and J called. Part of the clones is not carried over; for the studies checked, unresolved V genes explain less than half of this, and the remainder is unexplained. The V and J calls and clone size were taken over from that table, and D and trimming were inferred from the DNA. The sample table contains roughly 300,000 clones; only one count was recorded for 65% to 90% of them. The ten largest clones represent around 7.8% of the sample.

The sequence was collected from a human donor in a cohort sampled during active COVID-19. The sequencing input was peripheral blood. Recombination joined TRBV6-5 with TRBJ1-1; TRBD1 fits 8 bases in the junction. This receptor has the CDR3 CASSRQGRNTEAFF. The DNA reads TGTGCCAGCAGCCGACAGGGGAGGAACACTGAAGCTTTCTTT.